This passage covers 23 T cell receptor beta chains from one sample sequenced in a study of tumor and adjacent non-tumor tissue in lung cancer. The library came from three nested PCR rounds adapted from ARM-PCR protocols. Via MiXCR, TCRdb re-called the multiplex PCR reads, giving one row per CDR3 protein. Of more than 75,000 distinct CDR3 sequences listed, approximately 68% were seen once; the top ten hold roughly 13%. RNA was extracted from bulk tissue without any cell sorting. Sequenced: lung tumor tissue. All receptors come from a woman aged 70-85 years with non-small cell lung cancer.

Relative to its sample, this clonotype is medium-sized. V usage is TRBV6-1 and J usage is TRBJ2-2; D might be TRBD2 (7 bases). The CDR3 runs to 17 residues. V lost 6 bases to trimming and J lost 2 bases, with 19 bases between them. Germline V CDR1 and CDR2: MNHNS, SASEGT. This chain's CDR3 is CASSRTQGRVNTGELFF. In nucleotides, the CDR3 is TGTGCCAGCAGCAGAACGCAGGGGAGGGTAAACACCGGGGAGCTGTTTTTT.

About this clonotype: One junction end does not reproduce the germline sequence, and a read error may be involved. The gene calls are TRBV10-3 and TRBJ1-1, with TRBD1 as a possible D gene (6 bases). Germline assignment: CDR1 ENHRY and CDR2 SYGVKD. The CDR3 is 14 amino acids. The CDR3 loop is CAINPNGGDTEAFF. The DNA of the CDR3 is TGTGCCATCAACCCGAACGGGGGGGACACTGAAGCTTTCTTC.

A remark on this clonotype: This clone may be a read error of a much larger clone one base away. The chain links TRBV28 to TRBJ1-2; D not resolved. The CDR3 extends over 14 amino acids. From germline, CDR1 is MDHEN and CDR2 SYDVKM. CDR3 sequence reads: CASSPPDVNYGCTF. As DNA, the CDR3 is TGTGCCAGCAGTCCCCCGGACGTTAACTATGGCTGCACCTTC.

Details on this clonotype: The conserved closing phenylalanine or tryptophan is absent in this CDR3, likely reflecting a read error. This chain uses TRBV29-1 with TRBJ2-5; the D gene could be TRBD1 or TRBD2 (5 bases each). V shed 5 bases and J shed 6 bases, with 16 bases lying between them. There are 13 residues in the CDR3. The germline V gene encodes CDR1 SQVTM and CDR2 ANQGSEA. In DNA form, the CDR3 reads TGCAGCGTTCAAAGGGGCGGGCGGAAGACCCAGTACATC. It yields the protein CSVQRGGRKTQYI.

As to this clonotype: The conserved phenylalanine or tryptophan normally closing the CDR3 is absent here, so this likely arose from a read error. This chain uses TRBV20-1 with TRBJ2-5, with 7 bases fitting TRBD2. The CDR3 spans 18 residues. Unmatched junction bases numbered 23, after V lost 6 bases and J lost 4 bases. CDR1 and CDR2 from the germline V gene are DFQATT and SNEGSKA (reference sequence). Here the CDR3 DNA reads TGCAGTGCCCCAAGGGTTTGGTGGGAGGGAGGGTTGACAGAGACCCAGTACTTA. Its translation: CSAPRVWWEGGLTETQYL.

Points on this clonotype: Its ends do not fully match the called genes, so a read error is possible. The gene calls are TRBV12-3 or TRBV12-4 and TRBJ1-1, with D unresolved. The CDR3 has 14 residues. The CDR3 DNA reads TGTGCCAACAGTTTATGGCACAGCGCCTGCCAAGCTTTCTTT. Its translation is CANSLWHSACQAFF.

The CDR3 reads CASSPTWDSYKQYF. The CDR3 coding sequence is TGTGCCAGCAGCCCGACCTGGGACAGTTACAAGCAGTACTTC. This sequence joins TRBV6-5 and TRBJ2-7; 7 bases are shared with TRBD1. V lost 6 bases and J lost 8; bases outside the gene matches: 13. The CDR3 has 14 amino acids. CDR1 is MNHEY and CDR2 is SVGAGI in the germline V gene.

This clonotype has ten or more counts. This chain links TRBV20-1 with TRBJ2-5; D unresolved. The V gene lost 5 bases and the J gene lost 4 bases, with 14 bases spanning the gap. The CDR3 has 13 amino acids. CDR1 and CDR2 (germline): DFQATT, SNEGSKA (reference sequence). The CDR3 DNA follows: TGCAGTGCTCCAGAAAGTATTACAGAGACCCAGTACTTC. Amino acids: CSAPESITETQYF.

For this clonotype: One end of the junction does not line up with germline, which may come from a read error. J is TRBJ2-2 and V is TRBV7-9; 12 nucleotides line up with TRBD2. From germline, CDR1 is SEHNR and CDR2 FQNEAQ (reference sequence). CDR3 size: 17 residues. The CDR3 bases are TGTGCCAGTAGCGGGACGACTAGCGGGAGTGTCACCTGGGAGCTGTTTTTT. Its translation is CASSGTTSGSVTWELFF.

This clonotype was recorded many times. The gene calls are TRBV5-1 and TRBJ1-4, with TRBD1 identical over 9 bases. The germline V gene has CDR1 SGHRS and CDR2 YFSETQ. V lost 2 bases and J lost 6; bases outside the gene matches: 5. The CDR3 length is 15 residues. The CDR3 here is CASSFRDREDEKLFF. The DNA for the CDR3 is TGCGCCAGCAGCTTCCGGGACAGGGAGGATGAAAAACTGTTTTTT. Complete variable domain (other parts from reference TRBV5-1 and TRBJ1-4): KAGVTQTPRYLIKTRGQQVTLSCSPISGHRSVSWYQQTPGQGLQFLFEYFSETQRNKGNFPGRFSGRQFSNSRSEMNVSTLELGDSALYLCASSFRDREDEKLFFGSGTQLSVL.

The CDR3 reads CASSHGTVTYNEQFF. Here the CDR3 DNA reads TGTGCCAGCTCACATGGGACAGTAACCTACAATGAGCAGTTCTTC. The chain has TRBV18 and TRBJ2-1; 7 nucleotides agree with TRBD1. This CDR3 has 15 residues. CDR1 and CDR2 from the germline V gene are KGHSH and LQKENI. V shed 4 bases and J 2 bases; nucleotides not matched to a gene: 5. The full variable domain, rest sourced from reference TRBV18 and TRBJ2-1, is NAGVMQNPRHLVRRRGQEARLRCSPMKGHSHVYWYRQLPEEGLKFMVYLQKENIIDESGMPKERFSAEFPKEGPSILRIQQVVRGDSAAYFCASSHGTVTYNEQFFGPGTRLTVL.

In its sample, this clonotype is medium-sized (0.01 to 0.1%). This chain connects TRBV12-3 or TRBV12-4 to TRBJ1-1; perhaps TRBD1 as D (5 bases). This CDR3 region has 14 residues. Trimming removed 3 bases from V and 6 bases from J, with 14 bases in between. The CDR3 is CASSFGGRTSEAFF. The CDR3 region has the DNA TGTGCCAGCAGTTTTGGGGGGAGAACATCTGAAGCTTTCTTT.

As to this clonotype: A read error may explain this, as a much larger clone is one base away. This chain connects TRBV28 to TRBJ1-4; D may be TRBD1 (5 bases). Germline V gene lookup returns CDR1 MDHEN and CDR2 SYDVKM. This CDR3 has 15 amino acids. Trimming cost V 10 bases and J 1 base, with 16 bases left between them. CDR3 sequence (DNA): TGTGCCAACCTCGGACACCTTTTAACTAATGAAAAACTGTTTTTT. It is translated as CANLGHLLTNEKLFF.

This chain joins TRBV6-5 and TRBJ1-1; possible D gene TRBD1, 5 bases. The CDR3 contains 16 residues. V was clipped by 0 bases and J by 10 bases, with 21 bases between them. Germline CDR1 is MNHEY and CDR2 is SVGAGI. CDR3 amino acids: CASSYSTRARTSGAFF. The CDR3 DNA follows: TGTGCCAGCAGTTACTCGACTAGGGCCAGGACAAGTGGAGCTTTCTTT.

The V and J genes are TRBV6-2 or TRBV6-3 and TRBJ2-7; 10 bases are shared with TRBD2. Trimming cost V 7 bases and J 4 bases; bases outside gene matches: 16. The CDR3 runs to 17 residues. Per the germline V gene, CDR1 is MNHEY and CDR2 is SVGEGT. The CDR3 bases are TGTGCCAGCAATCTCCGGAGACATCAAGCGGGGGGGTACGAGCAGTACTTC. It codes for CASNLRRHQAGGYEQYF.

The gene calls are TRBV4-2 and TRBJ1-1; D remains ambiguous. Trimming took 2 bases from V and 3 from J, leaving 19 bases between them. This CDR3 spans 17 amino acids. Germline CDR1 is LGHNA and CDR2 is YNFKEQ. The CDR3 is CASSQNLADVEDTEAFF. CDR3 nucleotides: TGTGCCAGCAGCCAAAATCTGGCGGACGTGGAGGACACTGAAGCTTTCTTT.

This clonotype was found many times. This chain connects TRBV11-2 to TRBJ2-1; D is perhaps TRBD1 or TRBD2 (5 bases each). The CDR3 length is 13 residues. Germline lookup yields CDR1 SGHAT and CDR2 FQNNGV. The DNA of the CDR3 is TGTGCGAGCGGCGGATTAGGGACCAATGAGCAGTTCTTC. It encodes CASGGLGTNEQFF.

V usage is TRBV28 and J usage is TRBJ2-3; D may match TRBD1 or TRBD2 (5 bases each). The V and J ends lost 9 bases and 2 bases respectively, with 27 bases between them. Germline loops: CDR1 MDHEN, CDR2 SYDVKM. The CDR3 is 18 residues long. The CDR3 DNA reads as TGTGCCAGTAGTGCGCAAACCGTCCGGGACCCCTACACAGATACGCAGTATTTT. This translates into CASSAQTVRDPYTDTQYF.

Points on this clonotype: At one boundary the junction diverges from the germline segment, which might be a read error. CDR3 DNA sequence: TGCAGCGTTTGGGCCCATATAGGGCCGAGGGACACTGAAGTTTTCTTT. This codes for CSVWAHIGPRDTEVFF. The chain links TRBV29-1 to TRBJ1-1; D possibly corresponds to TRBD1 (6 bases). CDR1 and CDR2 from the germline V gene are SQVTM and ANQGSEA. This CDR3 has 16 amino acids.

Turning to this clonotype: Given a much more abundant clone one base away, this may be a read error. The CDR3 DNA sequence: TGTGTCACCAGTGACCCCGGAACACCAGAACACCCCGGGGAGCTGTTTTTT. This translates into CVTSDPGTPEHPGELFF. The J gene is TRBJ2-2, the V gene TRBV24-1; D is uncertain. The CDR3 totals 17 residues. Germline V gene data show CDR1 as KGHDR and CDR2 as SFDVKD.

By share, this clonotype counts as medium-sized. The chain carries TRBV11-2 and TRBJ2-2; D gene unclear. Trimming stripped 3 bases from V and 2 bases from J, with 1 base between. This CDR3 comprises 12 residues. The germline CDR1 and CDR2 sequences are SGHAT and FQNNGV. The CDR3, as DNA: TGTGCCAGCAGCTTCAACACCGGGGAGCTGTTTTTT. It yields the protein CASSFNTGELFF.

Ten or more counts support this clonotype. The chain couples TRBV29-1 to TRBJ2-5; 10 positions agree with TRBD1. V dropped 7 bases and J dropped 5; count of bases not matched to a gene: 13. Germline values: CDR1 SQVTM, CDR2 ANQGSEA. The CDR3 has 15 residues. The CDR3 DNA follows: TGCAGCGCCCCCTCCTTGGGACAGGGGTATGAGACCCAGTACTTC. This gives the protein CSAPSLGQGYETQYF.

Of note for this clonotype: This may come from a read error, since a much larger clone is one base off. The gene calls are TRBV30 and TRBJ2-7; 8 positions match TRBD2. There are 16 residues in the CDR3. The germline CDR1 and CDR2 sequences are GTSNPN and SVGIG (reference sequence). J gave up 3 bases and V 4 bases, and 14 bases lay outside the gene matches. The CDR3 nucleotides are TGTGCCTGGACCCTCACGGGGGGGGACTTCAGCTACGAGCAGTACTTC. The encoded protein is CAWTLTGGDFSYEQYF. Filled out from reference TRBV30 and TRBJ2-7, the complete variable domain reads SQTIHQWPATLVQPVGSPLSLECTVEGTSNPNLYWYRQAAGRGLQLLFYSVGIGQISSEVPQNLSASRPQDRQFILSSKKLLLSDSGFYLCAWTLTGGDFSYEQYFGPGTRLTVT.